This T cell receptor (beta chain) was documented in a study of T-cell memory formation after mild COVID-19. Study-wide context: For the most part, TCR clusters were specific to one donor.

One entry per CDR3 protein, called by TCRdb with MiXCR from the 5' RACE reads. This sample has about 440,000 distinct CDR3 sequences; 15% to 20% occur once, and the top ten carry about 8.1%. The CDR3 extends over 17 amino acids. Trimming removed 1 base from V and 2 bases from J, with 18 bases in between. Germline CDR1 is LGHDT and CDR2 is YNNKEL (reference sequence). V usage is TRBV3-1 and J usage is TRBJ2-7, with D unclear. The sample was PBMCs or a T cell subset sorted from them (not recorded which). This clonotype was obtained from an adult woman who had mild COVID-19 (a few samples of this study predate the infection). Cell type and time point are not known. In DNA form, the CDR3 reads TGTGCCAGCAGCCAAGTTGGGTTTGGCAGGCTCGCCTACGAGCAGTACTTC. It encodes CASSQVGFGRLAYEQYF.